These 8 T cell receptor beta chains were all obtained from the same sample, sequenced in a study of cytomegalovirus exposure and HLA in healthy donors listed by TCRdb under 2017. Library generation was performed with the immunoSEQ multiplex PCR assay. TCRdb obtained this table from immuneACCESS and retained in-frame rearrangements with V and J assigned. These tables miss some clones; where compared with another copy, unresolved V genes account for less than half of the shortfall, and the remainder is unexplained. The sample has 150,000 or so clones on record, over 80% of them singletons. About 2.1% of the sample is held by the ten biggest clonotypes. Material: PBMCs. These TCRs come from a man aged 30-40 years in good health and CMV-seropositive.

The V gene is TRBV7-2, the J gene TRBJ2-2; no reliable D call. V lost 1 base and J 13 bases, leaving 10 bases between the germline ends. This CDR3 spans 12 amino acids. Germline V lookup: CDR1 SGHTA, CDR2 FQGNSA. The CDR3 is CASSLETRLLFF. The DNA of the CDR3 is TGTGCCAGCAGCTTAGAAACTCGATTGCTGTTTTTT.

J is TRBJ1-3 and V is TRBV6-1; tentative D call: TRBD1 (5 bases). Trimming cost V 7 bases and J 0 bases, with 10 bases left between them. The CDR3 covers 14 residues. Germline loops: CDR1 MNHNS, CDR2 SASEGT. CDR3 amino acids: CASTPGGSGNTIYF. The CDR3 DNA follows: TGTGCCAGCACCCCGGGGGGCTCTGGAAACACCATATATTTT.

This clone was detected only once. This chain uses TRBV18 with TRBJ2-1; no clear D gene. Germline CDR1 KGHSH, CDR2 LQKENI. V lost 3 bases to trimming and J lost 9 bases, with 15 bases between them. This CDR3 is built from 14 residues. CDR3 sequence reads: CASSPPGALGEQFF. Written as DNA, the CDR3 is TGTGCCAGCTCACCCCCTGGAGCTTTGGGTGAGCAGTTCTTC. Full variable domain (outside the CDR3, taken from reference TRBV18 and TRBJ2-1): NAGVMQNPRHLVRRRGQEARLRCSPMKGHSHVYWYRQLPEEGLKFMVYLQKENIIDESGMPKERFSAEFPKEGPSILRIQQVVRGDSAAYFCASSPPGALGEQFFGPGTRLTVL.

As for this clone: One end of the junction does not line up with germline, which may come from a read error. The same CDR3 is also encoded by other DNA sequences in this sample. This chain uses TRBV4-1 with TRBJ2-7, with TRBD1 matching over 11 bases. Per the germline V gene, CDR1 is MGHRA and CDR2 is YSYEKL. The CDR3 contains 14 residues. CDR3 loop: CASSERTGGYEQYF. Written as DNA, the CDR3 is TGCGCCAGCAGCGAAAGGACAGGGGGCTACGAGCAGTACTTT.

This clone was seen just once. V usage is TRBV12-5 and J usage is TRBJ2-5; D uncertain. Trimming shortened V by 6 bases and J by 4 bases, and 18 bases separated the two germline ends. Germline assignment: CDR1 LGHNT and CDR2 FRNRAP. CDR3 length: 15 amino acids. CDR3 nucleotides: TGTGCTAGTGGCCTGGTGGGCCGACCCCCAGAGACCCAGTACTTC. Its protein is CASGLVGRPPETQYF.

This chain joins TRBV15 and TRBJ1-5, with D maybe TRBD1 (5 bases). This CDR3 has 15 residues. CDR1 is LNHNV and CDR2 is YYDKDF in the germline V gene (reference sequence). Trimming took off 5 bases at V and 3 bases at J, with 14 bases between the two ends. The chain's CDR3 is CATSLLGTFNQPQHF. The CDR3, as DNA: TGTGCCACCAGCCTCCTCGGGACTTTCAATCAGCCCCAGCATTTT.

This clone showed up just a few times. The chain has TRBV7-3 and TRBJ2-5; D perhaps matches TRBD1 (6 bases). The CDR3 sequence is 14 residues long. V shed 5 bases and J shed 1 base, with 11 bases lying between them. Germline values: CDR1 SGHTA, CDR2 FQGTGA. The CDR3 loop reads CASSPTGLQETQYF. The CDR3 DNA follows: TGTGCCAGCAGCCCGACAGGTCTCCAAGAGACCCAGTACTTC.

CDR3 DNA: TGTGCTAGTGGTTTTGTCAATAGCGGGGGGGCGGCCAAAAACATTCAGTACTTC. Protein product: CASGFVNSGGAAKNIQYF. The J gene is TRBJ2-4, the V gene TRBV12-5; 11 bases align to TRBD2. This CDR3 is 18 amino acids long. Germline CDR1 is LGHNT and CDR2 is FRNRAP. With 3 bases clipped from V and 1 base from J, the junction kept 8 bases outside the gene matches.